This T cell receptor (beta chain) was identified in a study of CD8 T cells in ankylosing spondylitis. Overall study results and limits: Peripheral blood held disease-linked clones only at relatively low frequency, and these were CD8+. Some motif variants had been reported before (in reactive arthritis synovial fluid and blood). One TCR beta motif, made up of roughly eight highly homologous variants, appeared characteristic of ankylosing spondylitis blood.

Trimming cost V 4 bases and J 5 bases, with 15 bases left between them. CDR3 length: 15 residues. From germline, CDR1 is SEHNR and CDR2 FQNEAQ (reference sequence). This clonotype turned up a few times. Antigen specificity is unknown. Scientists made TCR beta libraries using quantitative 5'-RACE with molecular barcodes. MiXCR was run by TCRdb on the 5' RACE reads, yielding one entry per CDR3 protein. The sample lists some 350,000 distinct CDR3 sequences; roughly 15% were seen once. The sample taken for sequencing was blood, either unsorted or a sorted T cell fraction (not recorded which). This clonotype was obtained from a male donor with ankylosing spondylitis or in good health (not recorded which). The V gene is TRBV7-9, the J gene TRBJ2-1; D is uncertain. DNA of the CDR3: TGTGCCAGCAGCTCGATGGTCAGCGACCACAATGAGCAGTTCTTC. Translation gives CASSSMVSDHNEQFF.